This T cell receptor beta chain emerged from a study of cytomegalovirus exposure and HLA in healthy donors. Germline V CDR1 and CDR2: ENHRY, SYGVKD. This CDR3 contains 16 residues. V lost 0 bases, J lost 1 base, and 12 bases lay in between. This PCR relied on a set of 60 Vbeta primers and 13 Jbeta primers. Sequencing was performed with immunoSEQ multiplex PCR; in TCRdb, only in-frame clones are kept and a portion is missing. The profile covers 170,000 or so clones, with 80% appearing a single time and 1% taken by the ten largest. Sequenced material: PBMCs. The chain has TRBV10-3 and TRBJ1-1, with no clear D. This clonotype originated in a woman in her forties or fifties in good health and CMV-seropositive. The CDR3 protein is CAISESEGRGNTEAFF. In nucleotides, the CDR3 is TGTGCCATCAGTGAGTCCGAGGGAAGAGGGAACACTGAAGCTTTCTTT.